These 31 T cell receptor beta chains originate from one sample sequenced in a study of blood T cell repertoires in COVID-19 (dated by TCRdb to about 2020). The library was prepared using the immunoSEQ multiplex PCR assay. TCRdb retrieved this table from immuneACCESS and kept in-frame rearrangements only. Not all clones are present; in checked studies, unresolved V genes account for under half, and no reason is known for the remainder. A total of 90,000 to 120,000 clones appear in this sample, about 90% of them only once. Jointly, the top ten make up 1% to 1.5% of the sample. Sequencing was performed on peripheral blood. The receptors stem from a woman aged 25 to 39 with acute or convalescent COVID-19.

The chain joins TRBV9 to TRBJ2-1, with TRBD2 matching 13 bases. After removal of 4 bases from V and 10 bases from J, the junction contained 5 bases not matched to a gene. This CDR3 spans 14 amino acids. CDR1 and CDR2 (germline): SGDLS, YYNGEE. Here the CDR3 DNA reads TGTGCCAGCAGCCCGAGGACTAGCGGGGGCGAGCAGTTCTTC. Its protein is CASSPRTSGGEQFF.

The J gene is TRBJ1-4, the V gene TRBV6-5; maybe TRBD1 (5 bases). Trimming stripped 0 bases from V and 7 bases from J, with 15 bases between. Per the germline V gene, CDR1 is MNHEY and CDR2 is SVGAGI. CDR3 length equals 16 residues. The CDR3 sequence: CASSYSIQGRGEKLFF. In DNA form, the CDR3 reads TGTGCCAGCAGTTACTCGATCCAGGGAAGGGGTGAAAAACTGTTTTTT.

V and J are TRBV11-2 and TRBJ1-2; no firm D call. The CDR3 totals 13 residues. The ends were cut back, 6 bases at V and 0 bases at J, with 8 bases in the middle. The germline V gene has CDR1 SGHAT and CDR2 FQNNGV. The CDR3 DNA follows: TGTGCCAGCAGAAAAAGAGCTAACTATGGCTACACCTTC. Amino acid sequence: CASRKRANYGYTF.

The rearrangement joins TRBV28 to TRBJ2-1; 7 bases fit TRBD1. After removal of 5 bases from V and 9 bases from J, the junction contained 4 bases not matched to a gene. The CDR3 spans 12 residues. Germline values: CDR1 MDHEN, CDR2 SYDVKM. The CDR3: CASSHRGREQFF. The DNA of the CDR3 is TGTGCCAGCAGTCACAGGGGTCGTGAGCAGTTCTTC.

Only one count was recorded for this clone. The rearrangement joins TRBV5-4 to TRBJ2-2, with D hard to call. CDR3 size: 14 residues. Germline V gives CDR1 SGHNT, CDR2 YYREEE (reference sequence). V shed 4 bases and J shed 2 bases, with 9 bases lying between them. The DNA of the CDR3 is TGTGCCAGCAGCCTCCACAGAAACACCGGGGAGCTGTTTTTT. This encodes CASSLHRNTGELFF.

The chain combines TRBV14 with TRBJ1-2, with 8 nucleotides matching TRBD1. The CDR3 contains 15 residues. Germline CDR1 and CDR2: SGHDN and FVKESK. J was trimmed by 1 base and V by 3 bases; bases with no gene match: 4. CDR3: CASSQSGGNNYGYTF. In DNA, the CDR3 is TGTGCCAGCAGCCAGTCAGGGGGCAATAACTATGGCTACACCTTC.

This chain's CDR3 is CASSERGGHNEQFF. The DNA for the CDR3 is TGTGCCAGCAGTGAAAGGGGGGGCCACAATGAGCAGTTCTTC. This chain joins TRBV6-4 and TRBJ2-1; tentative D call: TRBD2 (7 bases). The CDR3 is made up of 14 amino acids. Trimming shortened V by 3 bases and J by 5 bases, and 11 bases separated the two germline ends. The germline V gene has CDR1 MRHNA and CDR2 SNTAGT.

The chain carries TRBV7-3 and TRBJ1-1; perhaps TRBD1 as D (5 bases). V was trimmed by 7 bases and J by 0 bases, leaving 18 bases between them. CDR1 SGHTA and CDR2 FQGTGA come from the germline V gene. The CDR3 is made up of 16 amino acids. The CDR3 DNA is TGTGCCAGCAACAACTCGACAGAAACGGTGAACACTGAAGCTTTCTTT. This encodes CASNNSTETVNTEAFF.

The chain carries TRBV2 and TRBJ1-2; the D is unclear. The germline gives CDR1 SNHLY, CDR2 FYNNEI. Trimming stripped 1 base from V and 12 bases from J, with 9 bases between. The CDR3 is 11 residues long. CDR3: CASSEVIADTF. The CDR3 coding sequence is TGTGCCAGCAGTGAAGTCATCGCAGACACCTTC. The full variable domain, its missing parts supplied by reference TRBV2 and TRBJ1-2, is EPEVTQTPSHQVTQMGQEVILRCVPISNHLYFYWYRQILGQKVEFLVSFYNNEISEKSEIFDDQFSVERPDGSNFTLKIRSTKLEDSAMYFCASSEVIADTFGSGTRLTVV.

V gene TRBV7-3 combines with J gene TRBJ2-1, with 9 bases fitting TRBD2. The CDR3 contains 17 residues. The germline CDR1 and CDR2 sequences are SGHTA and FQGTGA. V shed 2 bases, J shed 4 bases, and the junction held 9 bases outside the gene matches. The CDR3 nucleotides are TGTGCCAGCAGCTTAGGCCGCGCGGGAGGGTCTTACAATGAGCAGTTCTTC. This translates into CASSLGRAGGSYNEQFF. The full variable domain, rest sourced from reference TRBV7-3 and TRBJ2-1, is GAGVSQTPSNKVTEKGKYVELRCDPISGHTALYWYRQSLGQGPEFLIYFQGTGAADDSGLPNDRFFAVRPEGSVSTLKIQRTERGDSAVYLCASSLGRAGGSYNEQFFGPGTRLTVL.

The chain has TRBV19 and TRBJ1-1; the D gene is possibly TRBD1 (6 bases). Germline CDR1 is LNHDA and CDR2 is SQIVND (reference sequence). This CDR3 is built from 15 residues. V was cut by 1 base and J by 1 base, with 10 bases left in between. The CDR3 is CASSIGAQGNTEAFF. CDR3 sequence (DNA): TGTGCCAGTAGTATAGGGGCACAGGGGAACACTGAAGCTTTCTTT.

The CDR3 loop reads CASSSGGNGELFF. Here the CDR3 DNA reads TGTGCCAGCAGCTCAGGGGGTAACGGGGAGCTGTTTTTT. The chain carries TRBV9 and TRBJ2-2; 7 bases are shared with TRBD1. CDR3 length equals 13 residues. The trim removed 4 bases at V and 7 bases at J, leaving 4 bases unmatched. Germline V gene sequence: CDR1 SGDLS, CDR2 YYNGEE.

The chain is built from TRBV7-2 and TRBJ2-1; 7 bases are shared with TRBD2. This CDR3 contains 14 residues. The V and J ends lost 4 bases and 9 bases, in that order; junction bases with no gene match: 9. Germline CDR1 SGHTA, CDR2 FQGNSA. In DNA form, the CDR3 reads TGTGCCAGCAGCTCCATCACTAGCGCCTCTGAGCAGTTCTTC. Residues: CASSSITSASEQFF. Full variable domain (missing parts from reference TRBV7-2 and TRBJ2-1): GAGVSQSPSNKVTEKGKDVELRCDPISGHTALYWYRQSLGQGLEFLIYFQGNSAPDKSGLPSDRFSAERTGGSVSTLTIQRTQQEDSAVYLCASSSITSASEQFFGPGTRLTVL.

The V call is TRBV11-1, the J call TRBJ1-2, with 7 nucleotides matching TRBD1. This CDR3 region has 14 residues. V dropped 5 bases and J dropped 4; count of bases not matched to a gene: 7. CDR1 and CDR2 (germline): SGHAT, FQDESV (reference sequence). The CDR3 here is CASSQPGQPYGYTF. CDR3 DNA sequence: TGTGCCAGCAGCCAGCCGGGACAGCCCTATGGCTACACCTTC.

The chain carries TRBV15 and TRBJ1-6; TRBD1 agrees at 10 bases. V lost 3 bases and J lost 10; bases outside the gene matches: 9. In germline, CDR1 is LNHNV, CDR2 YYDKDF (reference sequence). The CDR3 runs 16 residues. This CDR3 reads CATSRSGTGDQSPLHF. Here the CDR3 DNA reads TGTGCCACCAGCAGGTCCGGGACAGGGGATCAGTCACCCCTCCACTTT. Complete variable domain (other parts from reference TRBV15 and TRBJ1-6): DAMVIQNPRYQVTQFGKPVTLSCSQTLNHNVMYWYQQKSSQAPKLLFHYYDKDFNNEADTPDNFQSRRPNTSFCFLDIRSPGLGDTAMYLCATSRSGTGDQSPLHFGNGTRLTVT.

This rearrangement joins TRBV7-8 to TRBJ2-6; D may be TRBD2 (5 bases). The CDR3 contains 20 residues. V was cut by 7 bases and J by 0 bases, with 25 bases left in between. The V gene's germline CDR1 is SGHVS and CDR2 FQNEAQ. Here the CDR3 DNA reads TGTGCCAGCACCTCTTACGTGCTGCTTCTAGCAAGCTCTGGGGCCAACGTCCTGACTTTC. The encoded protein is CASTSYVLLLASSGANVLTF. Looking up the rest from reference TRBV7-8 and TRBJ2-6 gives the full variable domain: GAGVSQSPRYKVAKRGQDVALRCDPISGHVSLFWYQQALGQGPEFLTYFQNEAQLDKSGLPSDRFFAERPEGSVSTLKIQRTQQEDSAVYLCASTSYVLLLASSGANVLTFGAGSRLTVL.

The chain carries TRBV6-4 and TRBJ1-2; 9 nucleotides line up with TRBD1. The V gene end was trimmed by 4 bases and the J gene end by 7 bases; junction bases not matched to a gene: 7. Germline V gene lookup returns CDR1 MRHNA and CDR2 SNTAGT. This CDR3 contains 14 residues. The CDR3 loop reads CASSGGQGQRGYTF. The CDR3, as DNA: TGTGCCAGCAGTGGGGGACAGGGTCAGCGTGGCTACACCTTC.

The chain recombines TRBV30 with TRBJ2-3; no definite D call. The CDR3 extends over 11 amino acids. The germline V gene has CDR1 GTSNPN and CDR2 SVGIG (reference sequence). The CDR3 protein is CAWVRLQTQYF. The DNA for the CDR3 is TGTGCGTGGGTAAGACTCCAAACGCAGTATTTT. The entire variable domain, with the rest obtained from reference TRBV30 and TRBJ2-3, is as follows: SQTIHQWPATLVQPVGSPLSLECTVEGTSNPNLYWYRQAAGRGLQLLFYSVGIGQISSEVPQNLSASRPQDRQFILSSKKLLLSDSGFYLCAWVRLQTQYFGPGTRLTVL.

The genes are TRBV6-5 and TRBJ1-2; D not certain. The germline V gene encodes CDR1 MNHEY and CDR2 SVGAGI. The V end lost 2 bases, the J end lost 2 bases, and 15 bases lay between the germline ends. There are 16 residues in the CDR3. DNA of the CDR3: TGTGCCAGCAGTTACCCCTCTCCCCGAGAAAACTATGGCTACACCTTC. Residues: CASSYPSPRENYGYTF.

CDR3: CASSTGGLTYEQYF. CDR3 coding DNA: TGTGCCAGCAGCACAGGGGGGCTGACCTACGAGCAGTACTTC. This rearrangement joins TRBV7-9 to TRBJ2-7; the match to TRBD1 covers 8 bases. Germline-derived CDR1 and CDR2 are SEHNR and FQNEAQ (reference sequence). The CDR3 loop spans 14 amino acids. The J segment lost 2 bases and the V segment lost 5 bases, leaving 5 bases of the junction unmatched. The whole variable domain, remainder taken from reference TRBV7-9 and TRBJ2-7, is DTGVSQNPRHKITKRGQNVTFRCDPISEHNRLYWYRQTLGQGPEFLTYFQNEAQLEKSRLLSDRFSAERPKGSFSTLEIQRTEQGDSAMYLCASSTGGLTYEQYFGPGTRLTVT.

This clone was detected only once. The rearrangement links TRBV7-9 to TRBJ2-1; D gene uncertain. The CDR3 spans 15 residues. V was clipped by 3 bases and J by 5 bases, with 14 bases between them. Germline values: CDR1 SEHNR, CDR2 FQNEAQ (reference sequence). This CDR3 reads CASSFRRLPDNEQFF. In DNA form, the CDR3 reads TGTGCCAGCAGCTTCCGTCGGTTACCGGACAATGAGCAGTTCTTC.

This sequence joins TRBV2 and TRBJ1-6, with 11 bases that match TRBD1. Germline loops: CDR1 SNHLY, CDR2 FYNNEI. There are 15 residues in the CDR3. The junction had 6 bases not matched to a gene; V was cut back by 7 bases and J by 7 bases. CDR3: CASTGTGGENSPLHF. The CDR3 nucleotides are TGTGCCAGCACTGGGACAGGGGGAGAGAATTCACCCCTCCACTTT.

This chain links TRBV19 with TRBJ1-5, with no clear D. V was trimmed by 6 bases and J by 4 bases, leaving 7 bases between them. There are 12 residues in the CDR3. Germline values: CDR1 LNHDA, CDR2 SQIVND (reference sequence). The CDR3 loop reads CASRSGNQPQHF. Here the CDR3 DNA reads TGTGCCAGTAGGTCGGGGAATCAGCCCCAGCATTTT.

The chain carries TRBV7-2 and TRBJ1-5; TRBD1 matches 8 bases. Unmatched junction bases numbered 4, after V lost 3 bases and J lost 3 bases. The germline gives CDR1 SGHTA, CDR2 FQGNSA. This CDR3 comprises 15 residues. CDR3 loop: CASSLGQEINQPQHF. In DNA form, the CDR3 reads TGTGCCAGCAGCTTGGGACAGGAAATCAATCAGCCCCAGCATTTT.

The chain is built from TRBV5-4 and TRBJ1-6; 9 bases align to TRBD1. The CDR3 extends over 16 amino acids. Trimming took 3 bases from V and 10 from J; bases not matched to a gene: 11. Germline V gives CDR1 SGHNT, CDR2 YYREEE (reference sequence). CDR3 DNA: TGTGCCAGCAGCTCGGAGCACGGGACAGGGAGGTCACCCCTCCACTTT. Translation: CASSSEHGTGRSPLHF.

The rearrangement links TRBV19 to TRBJ1-3; D gene uncertain. The CDR3 loop spans 12 amino acids. CDR1 LNHDA and CDR2 SQIVND come from the germline V gene (reference sequence). V lost 8 bases and J lost 4, with 9 bases in between. In nucleotides, the CDR3 is TGTGCCAGTGCGGAAAGGGGAAACACCATATATTTT. Its protein is CASAERGNTIYF.

The chain carries TRBV5-4 and TRBJ1-2; 9 positions match TRBD1. CDR1 SGHNT and CDR2 YYREEE come from the germline V gene (reference sequence). The CDR3 loop spans 13 amino acids. J was trimmed by 7 bases and V by 0 bases; bases with no gene match: 1. The CDR3 spells CASSLDRGLGYTF. The CDR3 coding sequence is TGTGCCAGCAGCTTGGACAGGGGGCTTGGCTACACCTTC.

The V call is TRBV3-1 (or the pseudogene TRBV3-2), the J call TRBJ1-5; D unresolved. Trimming took 0 bases from V and 1 from J, leaving 10 bases between them. Germline V gene data show CDR1 as LGHDT and CDR2 as YNNKEL (reference sequence). The CDR3 runs to 16 residues. CDR3 in amino acids: CASSQDLGASNQPQHF. As DNA, the CDR3 is TGTGCCAGCAGCCAAGACCTGGGCGCGAGCAATCAGCCCCAGCATTTT.

This chain links TRBV7-9 with TRBJ1-5; D remains unclear. CDR1 is SEHNR, CDR2 FQNEAQ, per germline (reference sequence). V lost 1 base, J lost 2 bases, and 9 bases lay in between. This CDR3 has 15 amino acids. In DNA, the CDR3 is TGTGCCAGCAGCTTAGGTGCGGGCGGCAATCAGCCCCAGCATTTT. Its protein product is CASSLGAGGNQPQHF.

The rearrangement links TRBV7-2 to TRBJ1-5, with D unresolved. The CDR3 sequence is 13 residues long. Trimming removed 1 base from V and 5 bases from J, with 6 bases in between. The V gene's germline CDR1 is SGHTA and CDR2 FQGNSA. For the CDR3, the DNA is TGTGCCAGCAGCTTAGAGAGAGATCAGCCCCAGCATTTT. Amino acids: CASSLERDQPQHF.

This clone was found once. For the CDR3, the DNA is TGCGCCAGCAGCCAAGAACTCTTCAATGAGCAGTTCTTC. Encoded protein: CASSQELFNEQFF. The gene calls are TRBV4-1 and TRBJ2-1; D remains ambiguous. The CDR3 is made up of 13 amino acids. Germline CDR1 reads MGHRA; CDR2 reads YSYEKL. Trimming took 0 bases from V and 6 from J, leaving 6 bases between them.